A single T cell receptor (beta chain) is shown here with its context. The source of the sample is a study of identical twins. This CDR3 region has 15 residues. Trimming stripped 1 base from V and 9 bases from J, with 17 bases between. Per germline, CDR1 SGHRS and CDR2 YFSETQ. TCRdb re-called the 5' RACE reads with MiXCR, one entry per CDR3 protein. The sample carries approximately 1.8 million distinct CDR3 sequences, under 35% recorded once. The chain joins TRBV5-1 to TRBJ2-1, with no clear D. The clonotype comes from a newborn girl in good health. Material: cord blood. The chain's CDR3 is CASSLSGVEGSEQFF. The DNA for the CDR3 is TGCGCCAGCAGCTTGTCGGGCGTCGAAGGATCTGAGCAGTTCTTC.